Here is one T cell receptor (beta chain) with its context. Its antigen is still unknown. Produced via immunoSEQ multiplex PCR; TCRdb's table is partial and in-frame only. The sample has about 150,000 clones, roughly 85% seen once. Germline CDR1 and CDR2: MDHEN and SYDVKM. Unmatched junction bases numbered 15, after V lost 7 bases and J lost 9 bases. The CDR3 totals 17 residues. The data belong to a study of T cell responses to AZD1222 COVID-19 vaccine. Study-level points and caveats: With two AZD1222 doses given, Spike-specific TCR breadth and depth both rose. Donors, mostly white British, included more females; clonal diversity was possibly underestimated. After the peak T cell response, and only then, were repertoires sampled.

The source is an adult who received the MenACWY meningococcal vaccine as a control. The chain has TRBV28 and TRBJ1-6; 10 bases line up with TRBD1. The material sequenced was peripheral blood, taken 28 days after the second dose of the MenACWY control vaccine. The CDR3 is CASTTPGQGFEVSPLHF. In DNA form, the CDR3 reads TGTGCCAGCACCACGCCGGGACAGGGGTTTGAGGTTTCACCCCTCCACTTT. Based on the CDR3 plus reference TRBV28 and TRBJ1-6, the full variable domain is DVKVTQSSRYLVKRTGEKVFLECVQDMDHENMFWYRQDPGLGLRLIYFSYDVKMKEKGDIPEGYSVSREKKERFSLILESASTNQTSMYLCASTTPGQGFEVSPLHFGNGTRLTVT.